This T cell receptor (beta chain) is from a study of cytomegalovirus exposure and HLA in healthy donors. Study-level points and caveats: Analyses of presence/absence relied on an assumption of roughly uniform sequencing depth across donors. Listed as cytomegalovirus-associated were 150 to 200 TCR beta chains. Rare TCR sequences dominated, though some public TCRs recurred in many donors.

PCR amplification relied on 60 Vbeta primers (plus 13 Jbeta primers). Assay: immunoSEQ multiplex PCR; the TCRdb copy retains only in-frame clones and omits some. The sample lists more than 150,000 clones, 81% occurring once. Of note for this clone: Its antigen is not identified.

Germline V lookup: CDR1 SGHRS, CDR2 YFSETQ. This CDR3 is 15 amino acids long. The V gene end was trimmed by 4 bases and the J gene end by 6 bases; junction bases not matched to a gene: 9. The V call is TRBV5-1, the J call TRBJ1-5; TRBD1 aligns across 8 bases. The origin of this receptor is a man in his fifties or sixties in good health and CMV-seropositive. The sample taken for sequencing was PBMCs. The CDR3 is CASSLDPDRGQPQHF. The CDR3 coding sequence is TGCGCCAGCAGCCTGGACCCCGACAGGGGTCAGCCCCAGCATTTT.